One sample yielded the 27 T cell receptor beta chains listed below, sequenced in a study of cytotoxic CD8 clonotypes in ibrutinib-treated CLL. Clones were sequenced by immunoSEQ multiplex PCR, and TCRdb holds only the in-frame ones, with some missing. The table shows 130,000 to 150,000 clones, with 79% occurring only once. The input for sequencing was PBMCs, taken after 12 months of ibrutinib treatment. These receptor sequences come from a human donor with chronic lymphocytic leukemia.

The V and J genes are TRBV9 and TRBJ1-2; D is unclear. Trimming removed 3 bases from V and 8 bases from J, with 11 bases in between. The germline CDR1 and CDR2 sequences are SGDLS and YYNGEE. The CDR3 is 12 amino acids. CDR3 in amino acids: CASSARSQGYTF. CDR3 sequence (DNA): TGTGCCAGCAGCGCCCGATCACAAGGCTACACCTTC. Variable domain in full (rest from reference TRBV9 and TRBJ1-2): DSGVTQTPKHLITATGQRVTLRCSPRSGDLSVYWYQQSLDQGLQFLIQYYNGEERAKGNILERFSAQQFPDLHSELNLSSLELGDSALYFCASSARSQGYTFGSGTRLTVV.

A note on this clone: Additional DNA sequences in this sample encode the identical CDR3. This chain joins TRBV18 and TRBJ2-7, with 9 bases fitting TRBD1. The CDR3 spans 15 residues. J gave up 2 bases and V 3 bases, and 5 bases lay outside the gene matches. The V gene's germline CDR1 is KGHSH and CDR2 LQKENI. The CDR3 nucleotides read TGTGCCAGCTCACCTCCCGGGACAGGGCCCTACGAGCAGTACTTC. It specifies CASSPPGTGPYEQYF.

The J gene is TRBJ2-7, the V gene TRBV6-1; 9 nucleotides align to TRBD1. CDR3 size: 15 residues. V lost 4 bases and J lost 1; bases outside the gene matches: 5. CDR1 is MNHNS and CDR2 is SASEGT in the germline V gene. CDR3 bases: TGTGCCAGCAGTGTCTTGGGACAGGGATCCTACGAGCAGTACTTC. Amino acid sequence: CASSVLGQGSYEQYF.

The chain is built from TRBV30 and TRBJ1-5, with 7 bases that match TRBD1. The germline V gene has CDR1 GTSNPN and CDR2 SVGIG (reference sequence). The junction had 6 bases not matched to a gene; V was cut back by 3 bases and J by 1 base. CDR3 length: 15 amino acids. The CDR3 loop reads CAWRYTGASNQPQHF. The CDR3 nucleotides read TGTGCCTGGAGATATACAGGGGCAAGCAATCAGCCCCAGCATTTT.

The V gene is TRBV9, the J gene TRBJ2-7; 10 bases match TRBD2. CDR1 SGDLS and CDR2 YYNGEE come from the germline V gene. The CDR3 covers 16 residues. Losses at the gene ends were 0 bases for V and 6 bases for J; bases not matched to a gene: 9. Written as DNA, the CDR3 is TGTGCCAGCAGCGTAGCAGCGGGAGGGTTCTTAGGCGAGCAGTACTTC. Protein product: CASSVAAGGFLGEQYF.

This clone was counted a single time. CDR3 in DNA: TGTGCCAGCATCCAATGGCGGGGGGCTCGGACTGAAGCTTTCTTT. This codes for CASIQWRGARTEAFF. The V and J genes are TRBV7-2 and TRBJ1-1, with D perhaps matching TRBD1 (6 bases). CDR3 length equals 15 residues. V was trimmed by 7 bases and J by 5 bases, leaving 20 bases between them. Per germline, CDR1 SGHTA and CDR2 FQGNSA.

Note on this clone: A read error may produce the germline difference seen at one junction end. This chain joins TRBV9 and TRBJ2-1, with TRBD2 matching 9 bases. This CDR3 is built from 15 residues. Germline assignment: CDR1 SGDLS and CDR2 YYNGEE. This CDR3 reads CATSSVTSGYNEQFF. The DNA of the CDR3 is TGTGCCACCAGCTCCGTGACTAGCGGATACAATGAGCAGTTCTTC.

This chain uses TRBV11-2 with TRBJ2-7, with D possibly TRBD1 on 6 matching bases. V shed 1 base and J shed 3 bases, with 10 bases lying between them. Germline V gives CDR1 SGHAT, CDR2 FQNNGV. This CDR3 region has 14 residues. The CDR3 nucleotides are TGTGCCAGCAGCTTAGCTGGGGGCGTCTACGAGCAGTACTTC. This codes for CASSLAGGVYEQYF.

The rearrangement links TRBV10-2 to TRBJ1-5; D is unresolved. V gave up 2 bases and J gave up 6 bases, with 11 bases separating them. The CDR3 has 14 amino acids. Looked up from germline, CDR1 is WSHSY and CDR2 is SAAADI. The CDR3 DNA reads TGCGCCAGCAGTGAGGCGGGGTACGGTCAGCCCCAGCATTTT. Amino acid sequence: CASSEAGYGQPQHF.

This clone was seen once. The V call is TRBV2, the J call TRBJ2-7; 8 bases are shared with TRBD2. The trim removed 11 bases at V and 5 bases at J, leaving 11 bases unmatched. CDR1 and CDR2 from the germline V gene are SNHLY and FYNNEI. The CDR3 is 13 residues long. CDR3 DNA: TGTGCCGGATCAGCGGGAGTTCTAGACGAGCAGTACTTC. As protein: CAGSAGVLDEQYF.

This chain links TRBV30 with TRBJ2-7; 10 bases fit TRBD2. Germline CDR1 is GTSNPN and CDR2 is SVGIG (reference sequence). J gave up 5 bases and V 7 bases, and 14 bases lay outside the gene matches. This CDR3 spans 15 amino acids. CDR3 nucleotide sequence: TGTGCCTCATATAGGGGCCTAGCGGGAGTAGACGAGCAGTACTTC. This encodes CASYRGLAGVDEQYF.

V is TRBV6-5 and J is TRBJ1-2, with no clear D. Trimming removed 0 bases from V and 5 bases from J, with 7 bases in between. Germline-derived CDR1 and CDR2 are MNHEY and SVGAGI. This CDR3 spans 13 amino acids. The CDR3 protein is CASSYSPEYGYTF. CDR3 coding DNA: TGTGCCAGCAGTTACTCGCCGGAGTATGGCTACACCTTC.

J is TRBJ2-1 and V is TRBV27; 11 nucleotides align to TRBD2. Per germline, CDR1 MNHEY and CDR2 SMNVEV (reference sequence). This CDR3 comprises 15 residues. V shed 7 bases and J 7 bases; nucleotides not matched to a gene: 9. DNA for the CDR3: TGTGCCAGCACCATAGCGGGAGGGCCTGGGAATGAGCAGTTCTTC. Translating gives CASTIAGGPGNEQFF.

The chain combines TRBV6-1 with TRBJ2-2; 9 nucleotides align to TRBD2. The CDR3 sequence is 19 residues long. V dropped 4 bases and J dropped 7; count of bases not matched to a gene: 19. Per germline, CDR1 MNHNS and CDR2 SASEGT. This CDR3 is CASSAHGQRAGGPIGELFF. CDR3 nucleotides: TGTGCCAGCAGTGCACACGGGCAAAGGGCGGGAGGGCCAATCGGGGAGCTGTTTTTT.

This clone was detected a few times. V gene TRBV9 combines with J gene TRBJ2-7; TRBD1 or TRBD2 may be the D gene (5 bases each). Germline V CDR1 and CDR2: SGDLS, YYNGEE. This CDR3 has 15 residues. The ends were cut back, 4 bases at V and 2 bases at J, with 16 bases in the middle. The CDR3 nucleotides are TGTGCCAGCAGCCCTACTAGTTGGGGCACCTACGAGCAGTACTTC. Amino acid sequence: CASSPTSWGTYEQYF.

The V gene is TRBV5-1, the J gene TRBJ2-1; a possible D gene is TRBD1 (6 bases). The CDR3 runs to 15 residues. V lost 0 bases and J lost 3, with 10 bases in between. The V gene's germline CDR1 is SGHRS and CDR2 YFSETQ. The CDR3 DNA reads TGCGCCAGCAGCTTGGTCCCAGGGGACTACAATGAGCAGTTCTTC. Amino acid sequence: CASSLVPGDYNEQFF.

This chain connects TRBV6-6 to TRBJ2-1; 8 nucleotides line up with TRBD2. The CDR3 loop spans 16 amino acids. The J segment lost 1 base and the V segment lost 4 bases, leaving 6 bases of the junction unmatched. Germline V gives CDR1 MNHNY, CDR2 SVGAGI (reference sequence). The CDR3 protein is CASSSRAGVSYNEQFF. The CDR3, as DNA: TGTGCCAGCAGTTCCAGAGCGGGAGTATCCTACAATGAGCAGTTCTTC.

The sample holds one count of this clone. The chain is built from TRBV27 and TRBJ2-2; D call uncertain. The germline V and J ends were trimmed by 2 bases and 8 bases, with 9 bases remaining between them. There are 13 residues in the CDR3. From germline, CDR1 is MNHEY and CDR2 SMNVEV (reference sequence). Here the CDR3 reads CASSLRSSGELFF. The DNA of the CDR3 is TGTGCCAGCAGTTTACGGTCATCAGGGGAGCTGTTTTTT.

The sample holds one count of this clone. The gene calls are TRBV6-6 and TRBJ2-6, with D maybe TRBD1 (6 bases). The CDR3 is made up of 15 amino acids. The germline CDR1 and CDR2 sequences are MNHNY and SVGAGI (reference sequence). V dropped 5 bases and J dropped 2 bases, with 10 bases sitting between them. In nucleotides, the CDR3 is TGTGCCAGCAGTCTCCAGGGGCCTGGGGCCAACGTCCTGACTTTC. Protein: CASSLQGPGANVLTF.

This clone showed up just a few times. V gene TRBV4-3 combines with J gene TRBJ2-2, with TRBD1 matching 9 bases. The V segment lost 2 bases and the J segment 5 bases; nucleotides outside the gene matches: 6. The CDR3 has 16 residues. From germline, CDR1 is LGHNA and CDR2 YSLEER. CDR3 residues: CASSQRQGGWTGELFF. DNA for the CDR3: TGCGCCAGCAGCCAACGACAGGGGGGGTGGACCGGGGAGCTGTTTTTT.

The chain employs TRBV18 and TRBJ2-4; TRBD1 matches at 7 bases. The CDR3 is made up of 16 amino acids. J lost 1 base, V lost 2 bases, and 5 bases had no gene match. Germline lookup yields CDR1 KGHSH and CDR2 LQKENI. CDR3 sequence: CASSPWADRAKNIQYF. The CDR3 coding sequence is TGTGCCAGCTCACCATGGGCGGACAGGGCCAAAAACATTCAGTACTTC. Looking up the rest from reference TRBV18 and TRBJ2-4 gives the full variable domain: NAGVMQNPRHLVRRRGQEARLRCSPMKGHSHVYWYRQLPEEGLKFMVYLQKENIIDESGMPKERFSAEFPKEGPSILRIQQVVRGDSAAYFCASSPWADRAKNIQYFGAGTRLSVL.

Only a few counts were recorded for this clone. The rearrangement links TRBV15 to TRBJ2-5; D is possibly TRBD2 (7 bases). The V gene lost 0 bases and the J gene lost 5 bases, with 13 bases spanning the gap. The germline CDR1 and CDR2 sequences are LNHNV and YYDKDF (reference sequence). The CDR3 is 15 amino acids. DNA for the CDR3: TGTGCCACCAGCAGAGATGGGGGAGGGGGTGAGACCCAGTACTTC. This codes for CATSRDGGGGETQYF. The variable domain in full, completed from reference TRBV15 and TRBJ2-5, reads DAMVIQNPRYQVTQFGKPVTLSCSQTLNHNVMYWYQQKSSQAPKLLFHYYDKDFNNEADTPDNFQSRRPNTSFCFLDIRSPGLGDTAMYLCATSRDGGGGETQYFGPGTRLLVL.

The chain is built from TRBV19 and TRBJ2-1, with D unclear. The CDR3 has 16 residues. Germline V gives CDR1 LNHDA, CDR2 SQIVND (reference sequence). Trimming removed 0 bases at V and 3 bases at J, with 12 bases between. Here the CDR3 DNA reads TGTGCCAGTAGTATAGAAATAGCTTCCCTCTACAATGAGCAGTTCTTC. Amino acid sequence: CASSIEIASLYNEQFF.

This clone has just one count. The chain couples TRBV19 to TRBJ1-4; D is ambiguous. Trimming removed 1 base at V and 7 bases at J, with 10 bases between. CDR1 and CDR2 (germline): LNHDA, SQIVND (reference sequence). This CDR3 is 14 amino acids long. The CDR3 protein is CASSIGARGEKLFF. In DNA, the CDR3 is TGTGCCAGTAGTATAGGGGCGCGGGGTGAAAAACTGTTTTTT. The full variable domain, with the rest looked up from reference TRBV19 and TRBJ1-4, is DGGITQSPKYLFRKEGQNVTLSCEQNLNHDAMYWYRQDPGQGLRLIYYSQIVNDFQKGDIAEGYSVSREKKESFPLTVTSAQKNPTAFYLCASSIGARGEKLFFGSGTQLSVL.

The chain joins TRBV7-2 to TRBJ2-2; TRBD2 aligns across 10 bases. Germline CDR1 reads SGHTA; CDR2 reads FQGNSA. The trim removed 5 bases at V and 8 bases at J, leaving 5 bases unmatched. CDR3 length equals 14 residues. The CDR3 protein is CASSAGLAAGELFF. Here the CDR3 DNA reads TGTGCCAGCAGCGCTGGACTAGCGGCAGGGGAGCTGTTTTTT.

This chain joins TRBV5-6 and TRBJ2-1; 8 bases are a match to TRBD2. This CDR3 comprises 16 residues. V lost 3 bases, J lost 9 bases, and 14 bases stayed unmatched. The V gene's germline CDR1 is SGHDT and CDR2 YYEEEE. The CDR3 DNA follows: TGTGCCAGCAGCTGGGGACTTTTGCGGGAGGTTAGTGAGCAGTTCTTC. Its translation: CASSWGLLREVSEQFF.

The V and J genes are TRBV30 and TRBJ2-5; D may be TRBD1 (5 bases). The CDR3 extends over 13 amino acids. Germline V gene sequence: CDR1 GTSNPN, CDR2 SVGIG (reference sequence). Trimming took 2 bases from V and 1 from J, leaving 8 bases between them. The CDR3 bases are TGTGCCTGGAGTCCCGACAGCCAAGAGACCCAGTACTTC. Translation: CAWSPDSQETQYF.